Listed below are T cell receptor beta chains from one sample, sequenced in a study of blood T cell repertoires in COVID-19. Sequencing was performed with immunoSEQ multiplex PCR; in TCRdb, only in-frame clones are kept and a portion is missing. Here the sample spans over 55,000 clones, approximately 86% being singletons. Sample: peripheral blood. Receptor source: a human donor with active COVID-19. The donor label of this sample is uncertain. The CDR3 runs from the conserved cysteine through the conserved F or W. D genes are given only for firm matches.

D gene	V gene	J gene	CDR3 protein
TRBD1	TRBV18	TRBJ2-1	CASSLGQGFYNEQFF
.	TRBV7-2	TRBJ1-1	CASSSAPGEHTEAFF
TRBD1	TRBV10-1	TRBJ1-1	CASSFDRGTEAFF
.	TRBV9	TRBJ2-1	CASSVRADMYNEQFF
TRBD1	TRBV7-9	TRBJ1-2	CASSIRTGGYTF
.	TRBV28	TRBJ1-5	CASLGQPKAQHF
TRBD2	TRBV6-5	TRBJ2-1	CASSYGTSGSNEQFF
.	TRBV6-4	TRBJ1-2	CASSDSGNYGYTF
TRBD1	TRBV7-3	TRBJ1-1	CASSLKFLHRDSNTEAFF
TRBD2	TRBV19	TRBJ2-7	CASSIDGASGRPYEQYF
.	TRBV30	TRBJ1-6	CAWSDAIGYSPLHF
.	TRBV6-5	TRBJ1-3	CASSYAGGPGNTIYF
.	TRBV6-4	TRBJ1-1	CARMFRVGAFF
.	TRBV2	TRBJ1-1	CASSEIGTGNTEAFF
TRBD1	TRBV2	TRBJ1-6	CASEAGQGRSPLHF
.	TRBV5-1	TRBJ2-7	CASSLAGQGNEQYF
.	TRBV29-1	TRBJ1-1	CSAGGWQTEAFF
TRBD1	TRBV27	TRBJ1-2	CASRDRDSNYGYTF
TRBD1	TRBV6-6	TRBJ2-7	CASSSRGPQAYEQYF
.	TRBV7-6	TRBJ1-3	CASSPIPGGETGNTIYF
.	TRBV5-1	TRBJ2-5	CASSFSSETQYF
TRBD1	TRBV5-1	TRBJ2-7	CASSYGTGGSYEQYF
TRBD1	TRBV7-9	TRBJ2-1	CASSPDRTPVREQFF
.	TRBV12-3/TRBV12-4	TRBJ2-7	CASSLAFSYEQYF
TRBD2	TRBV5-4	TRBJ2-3	CASSRSGGNTDTQYF
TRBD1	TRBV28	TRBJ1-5	CASSPPGQGRQPQHF
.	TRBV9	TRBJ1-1	CASSVGPGEGWTNTEAFF
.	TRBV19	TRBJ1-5	CASTARQGGGSQHF
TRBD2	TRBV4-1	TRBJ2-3	CASSQGSTSGGAKDTQYF
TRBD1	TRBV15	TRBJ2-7	CATSDELGTGRKYSYEQYF
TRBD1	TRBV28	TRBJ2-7	CASTRQGYEQYF
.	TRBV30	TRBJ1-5	CAWSVSRGGRPQHF
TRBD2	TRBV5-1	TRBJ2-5	CASSSRGGLETQYF
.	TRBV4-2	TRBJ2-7	CASSQERSSSYEQYF
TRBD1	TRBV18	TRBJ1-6	CASSPAHGSGGSPLHF
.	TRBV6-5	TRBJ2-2	CASSSGDNQPELFF
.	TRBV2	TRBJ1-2	CASKLEGNYGYTF
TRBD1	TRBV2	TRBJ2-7	CASSQQGPGEQYF
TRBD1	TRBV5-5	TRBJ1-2	CAGSGTGVGYGYTF
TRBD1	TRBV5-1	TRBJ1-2	CASSPGQGALGGYTF
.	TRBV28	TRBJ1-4	CASSATGTNEKLFF
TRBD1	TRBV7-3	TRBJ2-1	CASSLGQGQFF
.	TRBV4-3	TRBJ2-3	CASSQDWHTDTQYF
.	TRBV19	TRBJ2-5	CASARGYQIQETQYF
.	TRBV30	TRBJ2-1	CAWSVGLVGEQFF
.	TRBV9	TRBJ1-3	CASSPRGNTIYF
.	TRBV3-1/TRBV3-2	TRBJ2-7	CASSQVPGAYEQYF
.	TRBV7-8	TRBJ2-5	CASSLTWQGWETQYF
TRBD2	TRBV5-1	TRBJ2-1	CASSLGGGGLYNEQFF
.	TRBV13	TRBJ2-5	CASSLGGGAGETQYF
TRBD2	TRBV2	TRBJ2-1	CASSELGTSAYNEQFF
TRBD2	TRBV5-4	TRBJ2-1	CASRLGLAGASPYNEQFF
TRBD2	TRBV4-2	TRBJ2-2	CASSQGGLAGLTGELFF
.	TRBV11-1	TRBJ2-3	CASRPRRGRVDTQYF
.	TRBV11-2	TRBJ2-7	CASSLHRAYEQYF
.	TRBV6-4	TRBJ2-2	CASSEAGTGELFF